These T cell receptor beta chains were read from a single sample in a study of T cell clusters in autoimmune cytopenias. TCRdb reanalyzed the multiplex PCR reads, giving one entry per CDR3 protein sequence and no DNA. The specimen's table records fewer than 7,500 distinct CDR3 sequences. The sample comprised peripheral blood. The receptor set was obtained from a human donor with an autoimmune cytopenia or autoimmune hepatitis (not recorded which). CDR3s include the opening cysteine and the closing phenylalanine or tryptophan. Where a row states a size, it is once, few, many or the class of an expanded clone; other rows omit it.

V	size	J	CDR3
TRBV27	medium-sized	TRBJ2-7	CASSPRVSYEQYF
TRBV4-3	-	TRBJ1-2	CASSQGNGYTF
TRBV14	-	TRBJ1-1	CASSQTNRGPEAFF
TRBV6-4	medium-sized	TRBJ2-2	CASSSRQGGTGELFF
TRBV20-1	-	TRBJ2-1	CSARDWQGGGNNEQFF
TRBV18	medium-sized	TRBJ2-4	CASSPGRDRAKNIQYF
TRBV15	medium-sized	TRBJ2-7	CATSRARGAGYEQYF
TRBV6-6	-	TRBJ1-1	CASTRREDEAFF
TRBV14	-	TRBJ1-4	CASSQLTGGYEKLFF
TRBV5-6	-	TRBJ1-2	CASSSGRLYGYTF
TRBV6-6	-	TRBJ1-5	CASSYSRGRSNQPQHF
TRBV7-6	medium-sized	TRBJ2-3	CASSLFGTGQIPTDTQYF
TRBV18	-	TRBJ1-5	CASSPEIVGNQPQHF
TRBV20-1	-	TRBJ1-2	CSAISGGGYTF
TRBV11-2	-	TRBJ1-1	CASSHSGRPTEAFF
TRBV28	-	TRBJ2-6	CASRGTGNGWANVLTF
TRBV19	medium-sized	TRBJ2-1	CASSIPRLLVGYNEQFF